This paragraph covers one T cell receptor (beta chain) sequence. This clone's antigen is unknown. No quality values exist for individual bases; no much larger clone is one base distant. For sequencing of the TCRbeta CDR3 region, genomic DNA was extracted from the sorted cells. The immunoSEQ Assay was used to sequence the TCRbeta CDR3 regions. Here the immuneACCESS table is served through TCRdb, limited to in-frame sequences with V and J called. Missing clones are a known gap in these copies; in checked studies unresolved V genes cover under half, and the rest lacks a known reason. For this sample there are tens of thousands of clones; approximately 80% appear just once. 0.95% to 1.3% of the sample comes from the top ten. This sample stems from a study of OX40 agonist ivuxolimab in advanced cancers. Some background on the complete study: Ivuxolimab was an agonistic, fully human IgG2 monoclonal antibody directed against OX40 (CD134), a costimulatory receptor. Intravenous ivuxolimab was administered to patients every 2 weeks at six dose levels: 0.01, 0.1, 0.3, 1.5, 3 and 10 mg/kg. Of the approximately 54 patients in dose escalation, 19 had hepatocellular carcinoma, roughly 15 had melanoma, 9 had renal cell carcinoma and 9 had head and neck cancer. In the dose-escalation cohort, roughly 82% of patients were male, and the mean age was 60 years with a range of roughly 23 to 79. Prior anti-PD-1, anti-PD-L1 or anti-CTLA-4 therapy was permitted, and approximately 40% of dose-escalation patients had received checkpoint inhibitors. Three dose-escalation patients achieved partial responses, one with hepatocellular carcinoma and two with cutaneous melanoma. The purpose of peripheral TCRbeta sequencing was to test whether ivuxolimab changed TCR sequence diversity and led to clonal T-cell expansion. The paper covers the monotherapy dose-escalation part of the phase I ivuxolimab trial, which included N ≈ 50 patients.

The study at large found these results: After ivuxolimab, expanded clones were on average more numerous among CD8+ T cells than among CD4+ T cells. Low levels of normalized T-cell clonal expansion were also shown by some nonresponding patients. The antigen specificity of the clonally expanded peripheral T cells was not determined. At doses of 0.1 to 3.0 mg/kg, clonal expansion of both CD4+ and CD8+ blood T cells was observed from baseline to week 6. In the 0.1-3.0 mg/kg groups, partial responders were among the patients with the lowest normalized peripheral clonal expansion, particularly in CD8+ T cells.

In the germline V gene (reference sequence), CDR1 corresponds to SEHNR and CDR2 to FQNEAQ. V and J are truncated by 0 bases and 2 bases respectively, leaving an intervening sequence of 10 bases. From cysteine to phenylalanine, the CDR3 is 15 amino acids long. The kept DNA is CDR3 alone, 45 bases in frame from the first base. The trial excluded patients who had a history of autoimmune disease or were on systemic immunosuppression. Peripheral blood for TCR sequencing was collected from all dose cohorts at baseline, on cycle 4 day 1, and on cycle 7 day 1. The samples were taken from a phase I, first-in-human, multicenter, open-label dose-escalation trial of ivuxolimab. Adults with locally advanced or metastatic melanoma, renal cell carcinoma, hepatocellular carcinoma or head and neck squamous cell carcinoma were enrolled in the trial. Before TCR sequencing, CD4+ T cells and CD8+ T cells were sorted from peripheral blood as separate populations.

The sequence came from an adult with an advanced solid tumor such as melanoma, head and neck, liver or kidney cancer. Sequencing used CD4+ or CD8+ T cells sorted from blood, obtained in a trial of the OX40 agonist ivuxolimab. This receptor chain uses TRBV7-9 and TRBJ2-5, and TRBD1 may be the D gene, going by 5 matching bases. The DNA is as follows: TGTGCCAGCAGCTTAGCCCCCAGGGTTCAAGAGACCCAGTACTTC. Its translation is CASSLAPRVQETQYF.